These T cell receptor beta chains were read from a single sample in a study of early T cells in non-severe SARS-CoV-2 infection. TCRdb reprocessed the 5' RACE reads with MiXCR, giving one entry per CDR3 protein. The sample shows more than 35,000 distinct CDR3 sequences, around 5% of them seen only once. The specimen was whole blood. Receptor source: an adult who was a healthcare worker with PCR-confirmed SARS-CoV-2 infection or an uninfected control (not recorded which). Both conserved end residues are trimmed from each CDR3.

v_gene: TRBV12-3/TRBV12-4
j_gene: TRBJ2-3
CDR3aa: ASSLEPTSGSTDTQY

v_gene: TRBV10-3
j_gene: TRBJ2-7
CDR3aa: AISESDQSSYEQY

v_gene: TRBV5-6
j_gene: TRBJ2-3
CDR3aa: ASSSPGRGGGTQY

v_gene: TRBV7-2
j_gene: TRBJ2-2
CDR3aa: ASSGGTGELF

v_gene: TRBV14
j_gene: TRBJ2-1
CDR3aa: ASSQDRDSSYNEQF

v_gene: TRBV19
j_gene: TRBJ2-1
CDR3aa: ASSAPGQSSYNEQF

v_gene: TRBV2
j_gene: TRBJ1-1
CDR3aa: ASSQQSNTEAF

v_gene: TRBV19
j_gene: TRBJ2-7
CDR3aa: ASSPGGFSYEQY

v_gene: TRBV5-6
j_gene: TRBJ1-4
CDR3aa: ASSGGPGNNEKLF

v_gene: TRBV12-5
j_gene: TRBJ2-1
CDR3aa: ASGKYNEQF

v_gene: TRBV18
j_gene: TRBJ2-7
CDR3aa: ASSQDTGLAALEQY

v_gene: TRBV11-2
j_gene: TRBJ1-2
CDR3aa: ASSSMGGIRAGYT

v_gene: TRBV7-9
j_gene: TRBJ2-2
CDR3aa: ASSRENTGELF

v_gene: TRBV7-9
j_gene: TRBJ2-7
CDR3aa: ASSLDGTVTYEQY

v_gene: TRBV7-8
j_gene: TRBJ2-3
CDR3aa: ASSFLRVPRADTQY

v_gene: TRBV10-2
j_gene: TRBJ2-2
CDR3aa: ASSESSPWAPAGVDGELF

v_gene: TRBV12-3/TRBV12-4
j_gene: TRBJ2-7
CDR3aa: ASSFDNSYEQY

v_gene: TRBV4-1
j_gene: TRBJ2-3
CDR3aa: AKSGGATRTDTQY

v_gene: TRBV4-2
j_gene: TRBJ1-2
CDR3aa: ASSQEADRYT

v_gene: TRBV20-1
j_gene: TRBJ2-3
CDR3aa: SASGSEDTQY

v_gene: TRBV30
j_gene: TRBJ2-3
CDR3aa: AWSGGGSTDTQY

v_gene: TRBV19
j_gene: TRBJ2-2
CDR3aa: ASSPSGGYTGELF

v_gene: TRBV4-3
j_gene: TRBJ2-1
CDR3aa: ASSRTGYNEQF

v_gene: TRBV20-1
j_gene: TRBJ1-1
CDR3aa: SARSTVNTEAF

v_gene: TRBV14
j_gene: TRBJ2-7
CDR3aa: ASSQSPGLAARSIHEQY

v_gene: TRBV5-1
j_gene: TRBJ2-1
CDR3aa: ASSLSGNEQF

v_gene: TRBV30
j_gene: TRBJ1-1
CDR3aa: AWSNPREDAF

v_gene: TRBV24-1
j_gene: TRBJ2-3
CDR3aa: ATSDPSRTGLIDTQY

v_gene: TRBV2
j_gene: TRBJ2-3
CDR3aa: ASKAGSTDTQY

v_gene: TRBV20-1
j_gene: TRBJ2-7
CDR3aa: SAELPSGYEQY

v_gene: TRBV15
j_gene: TRBJ1-5
CDR3aa: ATSRDRGNSNQPQH

v_gene: TRBV7-9
j_gene: TRBJ1-1
CDR3aa: ASSHRQGFATEAF

v_gene: TRBV7-3
j_gene: TRBJ2-3
CDR3aa: ASSLSGGSTDTQY

v_gene: TRBV12-3/TRBV12-4
j_gene: TRBJ2-3
CDR3aa: ASSLWQGLNTQY

v_gene: TRBV28
j_gene: TRBJ2-7
CDR3aa: AITLGGTGGSEQY

v_gene: TRBV10-3
j_gene: TRBJ2-5
CDR3aa: AISVRDQETQY

v_gene: TRBV20-1
j_gene: TRBJ2-7
CDR3aa: SARDILGSGSSYEQY

v_gene: TRBV10-3
j_gene: TRBJ1-1
CDR3aa: AISDRTENTEAF

v_gene: TRBV7-9
j_gene: TRBJ2-1
CDR3aa: ASSLALGRAYI

v_gene: TRBV4-3
j_gene: TRBJ2-2
CDR3aa: ASSRDRVGELF

v_gene: TRBV6-1
j_gene: TRBJ1-1
CDR3aa: ASSVYWDEAF

v_gene: TRBV6-5
j_gene: TRBJ1-1
CDR3aa: ASSSHWESTEAF

v_gene: TRBV28
j_gene: TRBJ2-5
CDR3aa: ASSPGDSLTIQETQY

v_gene: TRBV6-5
j_gene: TRBJ2-1
CDR3aa: ASSFGGSEQF

v_gene: TRBV12-5
j_gene: TRBJ1-6
CDR3aa: ASGGESSYNSPLH

v_gene: TRBV6-2/TRBV6-3
j_gene: TRBJ2-1
CDR3aa: ASNHLFGMGGGSYNEQF

v_gene: TRBV19
j_gene: TRBJ2-7
CDR3aa: ASLAEQY

v_gene: TRBV27
j_gene: TRBJ1-2
CDR3aa: ASSTYGTNYGYT

v_gene: TRBV6-1
j_gene: TRBJ2-2
CDR3aa: ASRPGLANGELF

v_gene: TRBV5-1
j_gene: TRBJ2-3
CDR3aa: ASSLGLAGEADDTQY